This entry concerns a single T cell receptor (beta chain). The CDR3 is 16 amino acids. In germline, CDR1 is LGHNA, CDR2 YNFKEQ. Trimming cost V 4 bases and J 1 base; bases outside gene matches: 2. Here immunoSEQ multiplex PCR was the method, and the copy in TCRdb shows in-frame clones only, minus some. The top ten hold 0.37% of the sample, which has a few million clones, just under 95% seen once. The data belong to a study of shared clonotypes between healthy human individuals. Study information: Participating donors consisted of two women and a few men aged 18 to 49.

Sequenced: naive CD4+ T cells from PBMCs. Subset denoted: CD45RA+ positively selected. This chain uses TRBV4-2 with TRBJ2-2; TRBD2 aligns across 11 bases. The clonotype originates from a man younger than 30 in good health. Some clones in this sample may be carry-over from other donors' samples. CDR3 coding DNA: TGTGCCAGCAGCCGGACTAGCGGGCTGAACACCGGGGAGCTGTTTTTT. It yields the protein CASSRTSGLNTGELFF.